This is a list of T cell receptor beta chains from one sample in a study of T cell responses to AZD1222 COVID-19 vaccine. This table comes from immunoSEQ multiplex PCR, and its TCRdb copy is limited to in-frame clones, with some not included. The profile shows roughly 130,000 clones, 91% of them singletons. Sequenced here: peripheral blood, sampled 28 days after the second dose of the MenACWY control vaccine. These receptors were obtained from an adult who received the MenACWY meningococcal vaccine as a control. Each CDR3 is given with its conserved first and last residue. A D gene is named only where the DNA matches it firmly. Part of the rows lack a size; the others show once, few, many or a class for expanded clones.

v_call: TRBV6-5; j_call: TRBJ1-5; d_call: .; clone_size: .; cdr3_aa: CASRSGLIGDQPQHF; cdr3_nt: TGTGCCAGCAGATCCGGACTGATTGGCGATCAGCCCCAGCATTTT
v_call: TRBV25-1; j_call: TRBJ2-2; d_call: .; clone_size: .; cdr3_aa: CASKVQSGELFF; cdr3_nt: TGTGCCAGCAAGGTCCAGTCCGGGGAGCTGTTTTTT
v_call: TRBV7-2; j_call: TRBJ2-1; d_call: TRBD2; clone_size: .; cdr3_aa: CASSLVSVSGGASNEQFF; cdr3_nt: TGTGCCAGCAGCTTAGTCTCAGTTAGCGGGGGGGCGAGCAATGAGCAGTTCTTC
v_call: TRBV6-5; j_call: TRBJ2-7; d_call: .; clone_size: .; cdr3_aa: CASSPPVPPYEQYF; cdr3_nt: TGTGCCAGCAGTCCACCGGTGCCGCCGTACGAGCAGTACTTC
v_call: TRBV11-3; j_call: TRBJ2-3; d_call: .; clone_size: .; cdr3_aa: CASSLAFSGGGQTDTQYF; cdr3_nt: TGTGCCAGCAGCTTAGCGTTTTCAGGGGGGGGGCAAACAGATACGCAGTATTTT
v_call: TRBV28; j_call: TRBJ2-7; d_call: TRBD1; clone_size: .; cdr3_aa: CASSLPQGASYEQYF; cdr3_nt: TGTGCCAGCAGTTTACCACAGGGGGCATCCTACGAGCAGTACTTC
v_call: TRBV21-1; j_call: TRBJ2-7; d_call: .; clone_size: .; cdr3_aa: CASSVPESSYEQYF; cdr3_nt: TGTGCCAGCAGCGTCCCCGAGAGCTCCTACGAGCAGTACTTC
v_call: TRBV5-6; j_call: TRBJ1-2; d_call: .; clone_size: .; cdr3_aa: CASSFFGVEGYTF; cdr3_nt: TGTGCCAGCAGCTTTTTCGGGGTAGAGGGCTACACCTTC
v_call: TRBV21-1; j_call: TRBJ1-5; d_call: .; clone_size: .; cdr3_aa: CASAKRVSNQPQHF; cdr3_nt: TGTGCCAGCGCAAAGAGGGTCAGCAATCAGCCCCAGCATTTT
v_call: TRBV6-4; j_call: TRBJ1-5; d_call: .; clone_size: .; cdr3_aa: CASSDSSPLPENQPQHF; cdr3_nt: TGTGCCAGCAGTGACTCGAGTCCGCTTCCGGAAAATCAGCCCCAGCATTTT
v_call: TRBV29-1; j_call: TRBJ2-7; d_call: TRBD2; clone_size: .; cdr3_aa: CSAQREGYEQYF; cdr3_nt: TGCAGCGCGCAGCGGGAGGGCTACGAGCAGTACTTC
v_call: TRBV3-1/TRBV3-2; j_call: TRBJ1-1; d_call: .; clone_size: .; cdr3_aa: CASSQGGANTEAFF; cdr3_nt: TGTGCCAGCAGCCAAGGGGGGGCGAACACTGAAGCTTTCTTT
v_call: TRBV7-2; j_call: TRBJ2-7; d_call: .; clone_size: .; cdr3_aa: CASSPSGLSSSYEQYF; cdr3_nt: TGTGCCAGCAGCCCTTCCGGACTGTCGAGCTCCTACGAGCAGTACTTC
v_call: TRBV5-4; j_call: TRBJ2-3; d_call: .; clone_size: .; cdr3_aa: CASSLRAGRYSTDTQYF; cdr3_nt: TGTGCCAGCAGCTTGCGTGCGGGCCGATATAGCACAGATACGCAGTATTTT
v_call: TRBV24-1; j_call: TRBJ2-3; d_call: TRBD1; clone_size: .; cdr3_aa: CATSVRQGLYTDTQYF; cdr3_nt: TGTGCCACCAGTGTTAGACAGGGCCTATACACAGATACGCAGTATTTT
v_call: TRBV28; j_call: TRBJ2-2; d_call: TRBD2; clone_size: .; cdr3_aa: CASSPAGGDPGELFF; cdr3_nt: TGTGCCAGCAGTCCAGCTGGGGGGGATCCCGGGGAGCTGTTTTTT
v_call: TRBV19; j_call: TRBJ2-2; d_call: TRBD2; clone_size: .; cdr3_aa: CASSRLAGGKNTGELFF; cdr3_nt: TGTGCCAGTAGTAGACTAGCGGGGGGAAAAAACACCGGGGAGCTGTTTTTT
v_call: TRBV7-2; j_call: TRBJ1-3; d_call: .; clone_size: .; cdr3_aa: CASSLVPGNTIYF; cdr3_nt: TGTGCCAGCAGCTTAGTCCCTGGAAACACCATATATTTT
v_call: TRBV5-1; j_call: TRBJ2-6; d_call: TRBD2; clone_size: .; cdr3_aa: CASSLAQRTSGRTGANVLTF; cdr3_nt: TGCGCCAGCAGCTTGGCCCAAAGGACTAGCGGGAGGACTGGGGCCAACGTCCTGACTTTC
v_call: TRBV12-3/TRBV12-4; j_call: TRBJ2-2; d_call: .; clone_size: .; cdr3_aa: CASSLGGTGELFF; cdr3_nt: TGTGCCAGCAGTTTAGGTGGGACCGGGGAGCTGTTTTTT
v_call: TRBV28; j_call: TRBJ2-2; d_call: TRBD1; clone_size: .; cdr3_aa: CASSLNEGQGVNTGELFF; cdr3_nt: TGTGCCAGCAGTTTGAACGAAGGACAGGGGGTTAACACCGGGGAGCTGTTTTTT
v_call: TRBV6-2/TRBV6-3; j_call: TRBJ2-1; d_call: TRBD2; clone_size: .; cdr3_aa: CASSYPGLAGYNEQFF; cdr3_nt: TGTGCCAGCAGTTACCCCGGGCTAGCGGGGTACAATGAGCAGTTCTTC
v_call: TRBV7-3; j_call: TRBJ2-7; d_call: TRBD2; clone_size: .; cdr3_aa: CASSLGGTSGIYEQYF; cdr3_nt: TGTGCCAGCAGCTTAGGGGGGACTAGCGGGATCTACGAGCAGTACTTC
v_call: TRBV3-1/TRBV3-2; j_call: TRBJ1-3; d_call: TRBD1; clone_size: few; cdr3_aa: CASSRTGGIYF; cdr3_nt: TGTGCCAGCAGTAGGACAGGTGGCATATATTTT
v_call: TRBV6-1; j_call: TRBJ1-1; d_call: .; clone_size: few; cdr3_aa: CASSVNRGTMNTEAFF; cdr3_nt: TGTGCCAGCAGTGTCAACAGAGGGACCATGAACACTGAAGCTTTCTTT
v_call: TRBV19; j_call: TRBJ2-7; d_call: .; clone_size: .; cdr3_aa: CASSNTGVSYEQYF; cdr3_nt: TGTGCCAGTAGTAACACAGGCGTCTCCTACGAGCAGTACTTC
v_call: TRBV9; j_call: TRBJ2-6; d_call: .; clone_size: .; cdr3_aa: CASSVGGLYGANVLTF; cdr3_nt: TGTGCCAGCAGCGTCGGGGGGCTATATGGGGCCAACGTCCTGACTTTC
v_call: TRBV5-1; j_call: TRBJ2-1; d_call: TRBD2; clone_size: .; cdr3_aa: CASSGAGANYNEQFF; cdr3_nt: TGCGCCAGCAGTGGCGCGGGAGCTAACTACAATGAGCAGTTCTTC
v_call: TRBV28; j_call: TRBJ2-2; d_call: .; clone_size: .; cdr3_aa: CASSFPHRSSVRNTGELFF; cdr3_nt: TGTGCCAGCAGTTTCCCCCACAGGAGTAGCGTAAGGAACACCGGGGAGCTGTTTTTT
v_call: TRBV10-2; j_call: TRBJ2-7; d_call: .; clone_size: .; cdr3_aa: CASSDLGQGLYEQYF; cdr3_nt: TGCGCCAGCAGTGACTTAGGGCAGGGGCTCTACGAGCAGTACTTC
v_call: TRBV9; j_call: TRBJ1-6; d_call: .; clone_size: .; cdr3_aa: CASSSADGLYNSPLHF; cdr3_nt: TGTGCCAGCAGCTCCGCCGATGGCCTCTATAATTCACCCCTCCACTTT
v_call: TRBV28; j_call: TRBJ1-1; d_call: .; clone_size: .; cdr3_aa: CASSAPGVNTEAFF; cdr3_nt: TGTGCCAGCAGTGCCCCTGGGGTGAACACTGAAGCTTTCTTT
v_call: TRBV19; j_call: TRBJ2-1; d_call: .; clone_size: .; cdr3_aa: CASSMSHSWGYNEQFF; cdr3_nt: TGTGCCAGTAGTATGAGCCACAGTTGGGGGTACAATGAGCAGTTCTTC
v_call: TRBV19; j_call: TRBJ2-7; d_call: .; clone_size: .; cdr3_aa: CASSNRGATYEQYF; cdr3_nt: TGTGCCAGTAGTAACCGAGGAGCGACCTACGAGCAGTACTTC